These 31 T cell receptor beta chains came from one sample sequenced in a study of beta chain features in type 1 diabetes. Of the isolated RNA, all was reverse transcribed, and so the sequenced material was expressed TCRB transcripts. Here immunoSEQ multiplex PCR was the method, and the copy in TCRdb shows in-frame clones only, minus some. The data contain 600,000 to 650,000 clones, around 15% of them seen just once; the ten biggest clones take up about 0.087%. Input material: naive CD4+ T cells from blood. These receptors were obtained from a young man in good health.

This clone was picked up a small number of times. The DNA for the CDR3 is TGTGCCAGCTCACCACTAGTTGACGACGAGCAGTACTTC. This codes for CASSPLVDDEQYF. This chain uses TRBV18 with TRBJ2-7; D unclear. The CDR3 has 13 amino acids. CDR1 is KGHSH and CDR2 is LQKENI in the germline V gene. V was trimmed by 1 base and J by 5 bases, leaving 9 bases between them.

Only a few counts were recorded for this clone. This sequence joins TRBV5-4 and TRBJ1-1, with no clear D. This CDR3 comprises 12 residues. CDR1 and CDR2 (germline): SGHNT, YYREEE (reference sequence). V was pared by 4 bases and J by 4 bases, with 8 bases between. CDR3 sequence: CASSASTTEAFF. CDR3 DNA: TGTGCCAGCAGCGCTTCTACCACTGAAGCTTTCTTT.

The rearrangement links TRBV15 to TRBJ1-5; a weak D match, TRBD1 (6 bases). The CDR3 runs to 16 residues. Trimming cost V 5 bases and J 4 bases, with 18 bases left between them. Looked up from germline, CDR1 is LNHNV and CDR2 is YYDKDF (reference sequence). The DNA for the CDR3 is TGTGCCACCAGCCCCAAACAGGGTTTCGGGAATCAGCCCCAGCATTTT. Its protein is CATSPKQGFGNQPQHF.

The genes are TRBV4-1 and TRBJ2-5; TRBD2 aligns across 11 bases. The better agreement between TRBJ2-7 and the DNA end casts doubt on the J call. Germline V lookup: CDR1 MGHRA, CDR2 YSYEKL. The CDR3 is 15 residues long. In DNA, the CDR3 is TGCGCCAGCAGCCTTACGGGACTAGCGGCCTACGAGCAGTACTTC. Its translation: CASSLTGLAAYEQYF.

The genes are TRBV7-3 and TRBJ2-1, with D unresolved. Trimming took off 2 bases at V and 1 base at J, with 12 bases between the two ends. The germline gives CDR1 SGHTA, CDR2 FQGTGA. The CDR3 length is 16 residues. DNA for the CDR3: TGTGCCAGCAGCTTACTGGGCGCCGTTTCCTACAATGAGCAGTTCTTC. Its translation: CASSLLGAVSYNEQFF.

This clone appeared a few times. V gene TRBV10-3 combines with J gene TRBJ2-7, with a possible D match to TRBD1 (6 bases). The V and J ends lost 7 bases and 4 bases respectively, with 11 bases between them. The length of the CDR3 is 12 residues. Germline-derived CDR1 and CDR2 are ENHRY and SYGVKD. The CDR3 region is CAITSTGYEQYF. CDR3 in DNA: TGTGCCATCACTAGTACAGGGTACGAGCAGTACTTC.

V gene TRBV20-1 combines with J gene TRBJ2-2; D is unresolved. Germline CDR1 reads DFQATT; CDR2 reads SNEGSKA (reference sequence). V shed 5 bases and J shed 7 bases, with 8 bases lying between them. The CDR3 runs to 11 residues. Here the CDR3 DNA reads TGCAGTGCTGCTTTTATCGGGGAGCTGTTTTTT. Protein product: CSAAFIGELFF.

The chain combines TRBV9 with TRBJ1-4; 9 positions match TRBD1. Germline V lookup: CDR1 SGDLS, CDR2 YYNGEE. The CDR3 consists of 17 residues. V lost 5 bases and J lost 0; bases outside the gene matches: 8. The CDR3 DNA follows: TGTGCCAGCAGTGGGGGACAGGGAATTGCAACTAATGAAAAACTGTTTTTT. It encodes CASSGGQGIATNEKLFF.

Here the CDR3 DNA reads TGTGCCAGCAGCTCTCGTCCTGGGGGTGCCCAGCATTTT. Encoded protein: CASSSRPGGAQHF. The rearrangement uses TRBV11-2 and TRBJ1-5; D perhaps matches TRBD1 (5 bases). From germline, CDR1 is SGHAT and CDR2 FQNNGV. V dropped 4 bases and J dropped 11 bases, with 15 bases sitting between them. The CDR3 spans 13 residues.

This chain links TRBV28 with TRBJ1-2, with D tentatively TRBD1 (5 bases). Per germline, CDR1 MDHEN and CDR2 SYDVKM. V was trimmed by 5 bases and J by 4 bases, leaving 14 bases between them. The CDR3 spans 14 residues. In nucleotides, the CDR3 is TGTGCCAGCAGTCAAGGGGCAGGCGGCTATGGCTACACCTTC. It yields the protein CASSQGAGGYGYTF.

V and J are TRBV28 and TRBJ1-2; 9 nucleotides match TRBD1. Germline CDR1 is MDHEN and CDR2 is SYDVKM. The CDR3 covers 14 residues. The V gene end was trimmed by 5 bases and the J gene end by 7 bases; junction bases not matched to a gene: 8. This CDR3 is CASSPPGQGRGYTF. For the CDR3, the DNA is TGTGCCAGCAGTCCACCGGGACAGGGACGTGGCTACACCTTC.

As concerns this clone: The same CDR3 is also encoded by other DNA sequences in this sample. The chain is built from TRBV5-6 and TRBJ1-1, with D hard to call. The CDR3 extends over 14 amino acids. Trimming removed 0 bases at V and 1 base at J, with 7 bases between. CDR1 is SGHDT and CDR2 is YYEEEE in the germline V gene. The DNA of the CDR3 is TGTGCCAGCAGCTTGGGACTCAAGAACACTGAAGCTTTCTTT. Protein sequence: CASSLGLKNTEAFF.

This clone was counted between two and nine times. CDR3 sequence (DNA): TGCGCCAGCAGCCAAGTGGGTAAGGGTGGTGACGAGCAGTACTTC. Translation: CASSQVGKGGDEQYF. The V gene is TRBV4-3, the J gene TRBJ2-7, with D uncertain. The CDR3 extends over 15 amino acids. Germline lookup yields CDR1 LGHNA and CDR2 YSLEER. Trimming cost V 1 base and J 5 bases, with 15 bases left between them.

This clone was observed a few times. The gene calls are TRBV5-1 and TRBJ2-7, with 7 nucleotides matching TRBD1. Germline V lookup: CDR1 SGHRS, CDR2 YFSETQ. J was trimmed by 5 bases and V by 0 bases; bases with no gene match: 2. There are 13 residues in the CDR3. The CDR3 nucleotides are TGCGCCAGCAGCTTGGTCGGGACAGACGAGCAGTACTTC. Its protein is CASSLVGTDEQYF.

This chain joins TRBV10-2 and TRBJ2-2; 7 bases map to TRBD1. CDR1 is WSHSY, CDR2 SAAADI, per germline. The CDR3 sequence is 15 residues long. J lost 4 bases, V lost 7 bases, and 9 bases had no gene match. As DNA, the CDR3 is TGCGCCAGCAACGAGGGGGCCTTCCGCACCGGGGAGCTGTTTTTT. It yields the protein CASNEGAFRTGELFF.

This clone was seen a handful of times. The sample carries other DNA sequences with the same CDR3. The V gene is TRBV30, the J gene TRBJ2-5, with D perhaps matching TRBD1 or TRBD2 (6 bases each). The germline V and J ends were trimmed by 0 bases and 5 bases, with 16 bases remaining between them. Per the germline V gene, CDR1 is GTSNPN and CDR2 is SVGIG (reference sequence). This CDR3 has 15 residues. The CDR3 region is CAWSVWGAGLETQYF. For the CDR3, the DNA is TGTGCCTGGAGTGTCTGGGGGGCAGGGCTGGAGACCCAGTACTTC.

This clone was picked up a small number of times. This chain uses TRBV6-5 with TRBJ2-3; D is undetermined. The germline CDR1 and CDR2 sequences are MNHEY and SVGAGI. Trimming cost V 0 bases and J 6 bases, with 13 bases left between them. CDR3 size: 15 residues. Written as DNA, the CDR3 is TGTGCCAGCAGTTACTCGGCCAAGTCAAGGGATACGCAGTATTTT. The encoded protein is CASSYSAKSRDTQYF.

This chain connects TRBV9 to TRBJ2-7; 11 bases match TRBD2. The germline CDR1 and CDR2 sequences are SGDLS and YYNGEE. Trimming took 0 bases from V and 0 from J; bases not matched to a gene: 5. This CDR3 spans 17 amino acids. CDR3 sequence: CASSVARLAGPSYEQYF. CDR3 nucleotides: TGTGCCAGCAGCGTAGCCCGACTAGCGGGGCCCTCCTACGAGCAGTACTTC.

V and J are TRBV18 and TRBJ1-6; 9 bases fit TRBD1. V was clipped by 4 bases and J by 10 bases; unmatched bases: 8. Germline V lookup: CDR1 KGHSH, CDR2 LQKENI. The CDR3 extends over 15 amino acids. In DNA form, the CDR3 reads TGTGCCAGCTCACTCGGACAGGGGAATGGGTCACCCCTCCACTTT. This translates into CASSLGQGNGSPLHF.

This clone was detected only a few times. The V gene is TRBV9, the J gene TRBJ2-7, with TRBD2 matching 11 bases. CDR1 is SGDLS, CDR2 YYNGEE, per germline. The CDR3 sequence is 15 residues long. J gave up 4 bases and V 0 bases, and 3 bases lay outside the gene matches. Here the CDR3 DNA reads TGTGCCAGCAGCGTAGAGACTAGCGGGATTTACGAGCAGTACTTC. Its protein is CASSVETSGIYEQYF.

This chain uses TRBV5-5 with TRBJ2-4; 10 bases map to TRBD2. The V gene's germline CDR1 is SGHKS and CDR2 YYEKEE (reference sequence). This CDR3 is 14 amino acids long. V trimming: 6 bases; J trimming: 8 bases; junction bases outside the gene matches: 8. The CDR3 DNA reads TGTGCCAGCAATCCAGCGGGAGGGGCGGACATTCAGTACTTC. Its translation: CASNPAGGADIQYF.

This clone was seen more than once but under ten times. This sample includes further DNA sequences coding for the same CDR3. The chain employs TRBV18 and TRBJ2-7; possibly TRBD1 for D (5 bases). The CDR3 totals 13 residues. CDR1 is KGHSH, CDR2 LQKENI, per germline. The V gene lost 1 base and the J gene lost 2 bases, with 6 bases spanning the gap. CDR3 in amino acids: CASSPQGTYEQYF. For the CDR3, the DNA is TGTGCCAGCTCACCACAGGGGACCTACGAGCAGTACTTC.

This clone was seen only a few times. The gene calls are TRBV9 and TRBJ2-3, with D uncertain. The CDR3 has 17 residues. Germline CDR1 SGDLS, CDR2 YYNGEE. V dropped 0 bases and J dropped 1 base, with 15 bases sitting between them. CDR3 nucleotides: TGTGCCAGCAGCGTAGGAGGACGATTGGCGGGCACAGATACGCAGTATTTT. Protein: CASSVGGRLAGTDTQYF.

In its sample, this clone was seen a few times. The chain joins TRBV5-1 to TRBJ2-7; TRBD1 matches 7 bases. The CDR3 is 16 residues long. Germline loops: CDR1 SGHRS, CDR2 YFSETQ. V lost 0 bases, J lost 1 base, and 7 bases stayed unmatched. This chain's CDR3 is CASSLEGTVISYEQYF. The CDR3 DNA is TGCGCCAGCAGCTTGGAAGGGACAGTGATATCCTACGAGCAGTACTTC.

The rearrangement joins TRBV9 to TRBJ2-3, with D possibly TRBD1 on 6 matching bases. This CDR3 has 19 residues. The germline CDR1 and CDR2 sequences are SGDLS and YYNGEE. Trimming took 3 bases from V and 2 from J, leaving 25 bases between them. CDR3 DNA: TGTGCCAGCAGCGCCCTGACCCGGGGTAGTCAGGGGACCACAGATACGCAGTATTTT. Translated, it gives CASSALTRGSQGTTDTQYF.

This clone was observed a handful of times. The chain joins TRBV6-6 to TRBJ1-2; 9 bases fit TRBD1. Losses at the gene ends were 6 bases for V and 2 bases for J; bases not matched to a gene: 4. Germline V lookup: CDR1 MNHNY, CDR2 SVGAGI (reference sequence). This CDR3 has 14 residues. The CDR3: CASSPTGGNYGYTF. The CDR3 region has the DNA TGTGCCAGCAGCCCGACAGGGGGGAACTATGGCTACACCTTC.

This clone was counted between two and nine times. The rearrangement joins TRBV18 to TRBJ1-1; D is unresolved. The CDR3 is 12 amino acids. V lost 5 bases, J lost 4 bases, and 8 bases lay in between. CDR1 is KGHSH and CDR2 is LQKENI in the germline V gene. For the CDR3, the DNA is TGTGCCAGCTCAGAGGGAGTCACTGAAGCTTTCTTT. Its translation is CASSEGVTEAFF.

This clone was seen more than once but under ten times. This sequence joins TRBV7-2 and TRBJ1-1; no clear D gene. Germline V gene lookup returns CDR1 SGHTA and CDR2 FQGNSA. CDR3 length: 14 residues. Trimming pared 2 bases from V and 3 bases from J, leaving 10 bases between. In nucleotides, the CDR3 is TGTGCCAGCAGCTTATGGGGTTTAGACACTGAAGCTTTCTTT. Amino acids: CASSLWGLDTEAFF.

The V call is TRBV18, the J call TRBJ2-2; 7 bases match TRBD1. The germline V gene has CDR1 KGHSH and CDR2 LQKENI. With V trimmed by 6 bases and J by 5 bases, 12 bases remained unmatched. The CDR3 is 16 residues long. Written as DNA, the CDR3 is TGTGCCAGCTCCGCAAGTGGACAGGCTCTTACCGGGGAGCTGTTTTTT. Amino acids: CASSASGQALTGELFF.

This clone was picked up a small number of times. The rearrangement links TRBV4-2 to TRBJ2-6; D not certain. Between the trimmed V and J ends, which lost 1 base and 4 bases, there was a span of 17 bases. The CDR3 runs 18 residues. Germline CDR1 LGHNA, CDR2 YNFKEQ. The CDR3 region is CASSQVVVRPFGANVLTF. DNA of the CDR3: TGTGCCAGCAGCCAAGTAGTAGTAAGGCCTTTCGGGGCCAACGTCCTGACTTTC.

Note on this clone: Other DNA sequences within the sample encode an identical CDR3. The genes are TRBV7-3 and TRBJ2-3, with D unclear. CDR3 length equals 11 residues. Trimming left V 2 bases short and J 6 bases short, with 3 bases between. The germline V gene has CDR1 SGHTA and CDR2 FQGTGA. In DNA form, the CDR3 reads TGTGCCAGCAGCTTATCCGATACGCAGTATTTT. Its protein product is CASSLSDTQYF. Drawing the rest from reference TRBV7-3 and TRBJ2-3, the complete variable domain is GAGVSQTPSNKVTEKGKYVELRCDPISGHTALYWYRQSLGQGPEFLIYFQGTGAADDSGLPNDRFFAVRPEGSVSTLKIQRTERGDSAVYLCASSLSDTQYFGPGTRLTVL.